A single sample gave rise to the 24 T cell receptor beta chains below, sequenced in a study of beta chain features in type 1 diabetes. Investigators reverse transcribed all isolated RNA, so they sequenced expressed TCRB transcripts. The protocol was immunoSEQ multiplex PCR, while the TCRdb copy is restricted to in-frame clones and leaves out a portion. The sample has about 150,000 clones, 11% seen once. Sequenced: central memory CD4+ T cells from blood. All receptors come from a man younger than 35 in good health.

This clone was seen only a few times. This chain links TRBV7-2 with TRBJ2-1; tentatively, D is TRBD2 (5 bases). The CDR3 has 14 residues. Germline CDR1 is SGHTA and CDR2 is FQGNSA. V was cut by 5 bases and J by 6 bases, with 14 bases left in between. The CDR3 coding sequence is TGTGCCAGCAGCGGCCTATTAGCGTCCAATGAGCAGTTCTTC. Translated, it gives CASSGLLASNEQFF.

This clone was seen more than once but under ten times. The chain combines TRBV14 with TRBJ2-1; D is undetermined. Per the germline V gene, CDR1 is SGHDN and CDR2 is FVKESK. Deletions cut 2 bases from V and 6 bases from J, with 11 bases between. This CDR3 comprises 14 residues. CDR3 DNA: TGTGCCAGCAGCCAAACAACCTTTTCCAATGAGCAGTTCTTC. Protein: CASSQTTFSNEQFF.

This clone was seen a few times. This chain links TRBV27 with TRBJ2-7; a possible D gene is TRBD2 (5 bases). This CDR3 region has 15 residues. Germline values: CDR1 MNHEY, CDR2 SMNVEV (reference sequence). Trimming stripped 4 bases from V and 3 bases from J, with 16 bases between. The CDR3 here is CASSSQTTGNYEQYF. The CDR3 region has the DNA TGTGCCAGCAGTTCGCAAACGACGGGGAACTACGAGCAGTACTTC.

In this sample, this clone turned up many times. The chain's CDR3 is CASSPRRESPETQYF. The CDR3 DNA follows: TGTGCCAGCAGCCCTCGCAGGGAATCTCCAGAGACCCAGTACTTC. V and J are TRBV7-8 and TRBJ2-5; D is possibly TRBD1 (5 bases). Germline V gene sequence: CDR1 SGHVS, CDR2 FQNEAQ. The CDR3 sequence is 15 residues long. V gave up 5 bases and J gave up 4 bases, with 17 bases separating them.

This clone came up many times. V usage is TRBV19 and J usage is TRBJ2-1; 9 bases line up with TRBD2. The trim removed 6 bases at V and 7 bases at J, leaving 22 bases unmatched. Germline CDR1 is LNHDA and CDR2 is SQIVND (reference sequence). The CDR3 sequence is 19 residues long. CDR3 region: CASSSRALAGTPFVNEQFF. In nucleotides, the CDR3 is TGTGCCAGTAGCTCCCGGGCCCTAGCGGGGACACCGTTCGTGAATGAGCAGTTCTTC.

This clone was observed a handful of times. This chain uses TRBV9 with TRBJ1-1, with D perhaps matching TRBD1 (5 bases). V lost 0 bases and J lost 5, with 14 bases in between. The CDR3 is made up of 15 amino acids. In germline, CDR1 is SGDLS, CDR2 YYNGEE. The chain's CDR3 is CASSVEVRGETEAFF. In DNA, the CDR3 is TGTGCCAGCAGCGTAGAGGTAAGGGGAGAAACTGAAGCTTTCTTT.

V gene TRBV15 combines with J gene TRBJ2-7, with D unresolved. V was clipped by 0 bases and J by 3 bases, with 3 bases between them. The CDR3 is 12 amino acids. The germline gives CDR1 LNHNV, CDR2 YYDKDF (reference sequence). The CDR3 loop is CATSREGYEQYF. CDR3 sequence (DNA): TGTGCCACCAGCAGAGAAGGCTACGAGCAGTACTTC.

This clone was found many times. Other nucleotide sequences in the sample specify the same CDR3. The chain links TRBV7-2 to TRBJ1-2; 7 bases align to TRBD1. The CDR3 is 14 residues long. Germline V CDR1 and CDR2: SGHTA, FQGNSA. The trim removed 3 bases at V and 6 bases at J, leaving 7 bases unmatched. The CDR3 DNA sequence: TGTGCCAGCAGCTTCTCCCCGACAGGGAATGGCTACACCTTC. Its translation: CASSFSPTGNGYTF.

This clone was picked up a small number of times. The V call is TRBV11-2, the J call TRBJ2-5; D is possibly TRBD1 or TRBD2 (5 bases each). This CDR3 spans 19 amino acids. The germline V gene encodes CDR1 SGHAT and CDR2 FQNNGV. V was pared by 0 bases and J by 4 bases, with 24 bases between. The CDR3 bases are TGTGCCAGCAGCTTAGATCACGAGAGGACAAGGAGGAGGTTAGAGACCCAGTACTTC. It specifies CASSLDHERTRRRLETQYF.

This clone was seen more than once but under ten times. The chain is built from TRBV7-2 and TRBJ1-2, with D possibly matching TRBD1 (5 bases). The V gene lost 4 bases and the J gene lost 2 bases, with 17 bases spanning the gap. The CDR3 extends over 16 amino acids. Germline V gene lookup returns CDR1 SGHTA and CDR2 FQGNSA. In nucleotides, the CDR3 is TGTGCCAGCAGCTCTAACCGACAGATAGCCAACTATGGCTACACCTTC. Translating it yields CASSSNRQIANYGYTF.

There are a few counts of this clone. V gene TRBV29-1 combines with J gene TRBJ2-5; 9 bases align to TRBD1. The ends lost 7 bases at V and 3 bases at J; junction bases unmatched: 6. CDR1 SQVTM and CDR2 ANQGSEA come from the germline V gene. The CDR3 is made up of 13 amino acids. The CDR3 here is CSGWDRDKETQYF. The CDR3 nucleotides are TGCAGCGGATGGGACAGGGATAAAGAGACCCAGTACTTC.

The rearrangement links TRBV9 to TRBJ1-1; no reliable D call. V shed 0 bases and J shed 1 base, with 7 bases lying between them. Per the germline V gene, CDR1 is SGDLS and CDR2 is YYNGEE. The CDR3 sequence is 14 residues long. As DNA, the CDR3 is TGTGCCAGCAGCGTAGAGGCCCAGAACACTGAAGCTTTCTTT. It codes for CASSVEAQNTEAFF.

This clone turned up a few times. The genes are TRBV7-2 and TRBJ1-5; possibly TRBD1 for D (5 bases). Germline loops: CDR1 SGHTA, CDR2 FQGNSA. The CDR3 has 16 residues. The V gene lost 1 base and the J gene lost 1 base, with 11 bases spanning the gap. This chain's CDR3 is CASSLVGRGSNQPQHF. The DNA for the CDR3 is TGTGCCAGCAGCTTAGTGGGGCGGGGAAGCAATCAGCCCCAGCATTTT.

In this sample, this clone turned up many times. The chain is built from TRBV7-3 and TRBJ2-5; 9 bases map to TRBD1. The ends lost 2 bases at V and 2 bases at J; junction bases unmatched: 0. This CDR3 spans 14 amino acids. Germline-derived CDR1 and CDR2 are SGHTA and FQGTGA. The CDR3 reads CASSLDRGQETQYF. CDR3 in DNA: TGTGCCAGCAGCTTAGACAGGGGGCAAGAGACCCAGTACTTC. Full variable domain (outside the CDR3, taken from reference TRBV7-3 and TRBJ2-5): GAGVSQTPSNKVTEKGKYVELRCDPISGHTALYWYRQSLGQGPEFLIYFQGTGAADDSGLPNDRFFAVRPEGSVSTLKIQRTERGDSAVYLCASSLDRGQETQYFGPGTRLLVL.

This chain connects TRBV7-9 to TRBJ1-4, with a possible D match to TRBD1 (5 bases). The ends were cut back, 4 bases at V and 4 bases at J, with 10 bases in the middle. CDR1 and CDR2 from the germline V gene are SEHNR and FQNEAQ (reference sequence). The CDR3 has 14 residues. CDR3 amino acids: CASSSDRFNEKLFF. The CDR3 DNA reads as TGTGCCAGCAGCTCCGACAGATTTAATGAAAAACTGTTTTTT.

This clone was observed at least ten times. The J gene is TRBJ2-1, the V gene TRBV4-2, with 14 bases fitting TRBD2. The length of the CDR3 is 15 residues. Trimming removed 8 bases from V and 6 bases from J; junction bases left unmatched: 6. Germline V lookup: CDR1 LGHNA, CDR2 YNFKEQ. The CDR3 nucleotides are TGTGCCAGCCGACTAGCGGGAGGGCCAGGCAATGAGCAGTTCTTC. This translates into CASRLAGGPGNEQFF.

V gene TRBV13 combines with J gene TRBJ2-7, with 8 bases fitting TRBD1. Losses at the gene ends were 5 bases for V and 4 bases for J; bases not matched to a gene: 7. This CDR3 is built from 14 residues. Germline values: CDR1 PRHDT, CDR2 FYEKMQ (reference sequence). This chain's CDR3 is CASSTDRGRYEQYF. The CDR3 DNA sequence: TGTGCCAGCAGCACCGACAGGGGACGATACGAGCAGTACTTC.

This clone was found a few times. The CDR3 coding sequence is TGTGCCAGCAGCTCAAGGACAGGTCTTATGAACACTGAAGCTTTCTTT. This gives the protein CASSSRTGLMNTEAFF. This chain links TRBV5-5 with TRBJ1-1; 7 bases agree with TRBD1. The CDR3 extends over 16 amino acids. V was pared by 3 bases and J by 0 bases, with 8 bases of the junction left unmatched. From germline, CDR1 is SGHKS and CDR2 YYEKEE (reference sequence).

This clone came up a few times. This sequence joins TRBV28 and TRBJ1-4, with D uncertain. The CDR3 contains 16 residues. Trimming pared 5 bases from V and 7 bases from J, leaving 20 bases between. The germline V gene has CDR1 MDHEN and CDR2 SYDVKM. The DNA of the CDR3 is TGTGCCAGCAGTCTTCCCCAGTCGGTTTTAGGTGAAAAACTGTTTTTT. Protein sequence: CASSLPQSVLGEKLFF.

The table lists this clone with a few counts. The rearrangement joins TRBV7-6 to TRBJ2-3; 10 positions match TRBD2. Trimming took 5 bases from V and 3 from J; bases not matched to a gene: 11. Germline assignment: CDR1 SGHVS and CDR2 FNYEAQ. There are 17 residues in the CDR3. This chain's CDR3 is CASSARSSGSRTDTQYF. The CDR3 nucleotides are TGTGCCAGCAGCGCCCGATCTAGCGGGAGTCGGACAGATACGCAGTATTTT.

This clone has just a few counts. The V gene is TRBV5-1, the J gene TRBJ2-7; TRBD1 agrees at 10 bases. Per the germline V gene, CDR1 is SGHRS and CDR2 is YFSETQ. This CDR3 is built from 16 residues. The junction had 9 bases not matched to a gene; V was cut back by 4 bases and J by 2 bases. DNA of the CDR3: TGCGCCAGCAGCCCGACAGGGGGCGTTTTTCCCTACGAGCAGTACTTC. It encodes CASSPTGGVFPYEQYF.

In its sample, this clone was seen a few times. The chain is built from TRBV5-4 and TRBJ2-7, with D perhaps TRBD2 (6 bases). The germline CDR1 and CDR2 sequences are SGHNT and YYREEE (reference sequence). The V gene lost 5 bases and the J gene lost 2 bases, with 14 bases spanning the gap. This CDR3 is built from 14 residues. CDR3 protein: CASSAGLPAYEQYF. For the CDR3, the DNA is TGTGCCAGCAGTGCGGGACTCCCTGCCTACGAGCAGTACTTC.

This chain connects TRBV25-1 to TRBJ1-1; D is unresolved. V was cut by 2 bases and J by 6 bases, with 22 bases left in between. This CDR3 contains 17 residues. Germline CDR1 and CDR2: MGHDK and SYGVNS. CDR3 residues: CASSEHGSRRGRAEAFF. Written as DNA, the CDR3 is TGTGCCAGCAGTGAACACGGGTCAAGGAGAGGCCGGGCTGAAGCTTTCTTT.

V is TRBV29-1 and J is TRBJ2-7, with D hard to call. The CDR3 sequence is 11 residues long. Trimming shortened V by 4 bases and J by 3 bases, and 7 bases separated the two germline ends. Looked up from germline, CDR1 is SQVTM and CDR2 is ANQGSEA. As DNA, the CDR3 is TGCAGCGTTGGAGAGCACTACGAGCAGTACTTC. Translating it yields CSVGEHYEQYF.